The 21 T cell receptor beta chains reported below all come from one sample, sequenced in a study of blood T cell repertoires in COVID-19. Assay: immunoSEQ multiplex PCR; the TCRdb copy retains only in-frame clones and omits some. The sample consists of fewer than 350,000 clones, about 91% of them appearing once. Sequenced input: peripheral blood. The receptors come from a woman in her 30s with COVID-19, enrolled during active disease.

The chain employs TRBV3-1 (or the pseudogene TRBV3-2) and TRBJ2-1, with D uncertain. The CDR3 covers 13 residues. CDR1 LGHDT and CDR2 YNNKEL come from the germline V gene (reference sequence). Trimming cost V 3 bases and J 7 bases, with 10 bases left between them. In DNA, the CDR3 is TGTGCCAGCAGCCAGAATAGTTTGAATGAGCAGTTCTTC. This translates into CASSQNSLNEQFF.

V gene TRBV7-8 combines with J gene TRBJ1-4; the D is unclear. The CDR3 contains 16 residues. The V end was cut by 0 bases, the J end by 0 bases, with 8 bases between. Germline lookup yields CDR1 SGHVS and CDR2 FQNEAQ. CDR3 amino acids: CASSLARIATNEKLFF. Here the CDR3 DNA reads TGTGCCAGCAGCTTAGCGCGGATTGCAACTAATGAAAAACTGTTTTTT.

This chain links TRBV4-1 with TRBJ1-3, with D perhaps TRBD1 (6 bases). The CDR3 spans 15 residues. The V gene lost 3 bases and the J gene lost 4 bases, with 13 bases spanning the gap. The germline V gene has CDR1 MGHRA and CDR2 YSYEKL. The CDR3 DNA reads TGCGCCAGCAGCCACCCGGACAGTAAGGGAAACACCATATATTTT. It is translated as CASSHPDSKGNTIYF.

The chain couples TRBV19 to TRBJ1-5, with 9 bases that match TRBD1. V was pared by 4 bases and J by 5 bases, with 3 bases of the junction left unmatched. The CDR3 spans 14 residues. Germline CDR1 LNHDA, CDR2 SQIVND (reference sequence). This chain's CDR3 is CASSRGQGDQPQHF. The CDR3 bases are TGTGCCAGTAGTAGGGGACAGGGCGATCAGCCCCAGCATTTT.

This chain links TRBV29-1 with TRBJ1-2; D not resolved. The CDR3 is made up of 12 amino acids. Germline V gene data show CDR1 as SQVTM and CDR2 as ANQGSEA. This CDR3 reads CTLGYGDGGYTF. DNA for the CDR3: TGCACCCTCGGGTATGGCGACGGTGGCTACACCTTC.

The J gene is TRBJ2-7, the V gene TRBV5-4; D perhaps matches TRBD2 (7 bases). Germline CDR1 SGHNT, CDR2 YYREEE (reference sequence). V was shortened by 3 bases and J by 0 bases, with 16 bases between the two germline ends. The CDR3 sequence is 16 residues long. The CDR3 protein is CASSWGGRDASYEQYF. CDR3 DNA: TGTGCCAGCAGCTGGGGGGGGCGGGATGCCTCCTACGAGCAGTACTTC.

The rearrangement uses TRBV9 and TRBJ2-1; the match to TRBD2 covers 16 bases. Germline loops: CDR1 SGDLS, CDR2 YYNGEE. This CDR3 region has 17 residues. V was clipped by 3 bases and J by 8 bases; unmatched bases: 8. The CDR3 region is CASSGSGLAGGRYEQFF. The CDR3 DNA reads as TGTGCCAGCAGCGGTTCGGGACTAGCGGGGGGGCGGTATGAGCAGTTCTTC. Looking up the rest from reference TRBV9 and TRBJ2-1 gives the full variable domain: DSGVTQTPKHLITATGQRVTLRCSPRSGDLSVYWYQQSLDQGLQFLIQYYNGEERAKGNILERFSAQQFPDLHSELNLSSLELGDSALYFCASSGSGLAGGRYEQFFGPGTRLTVL.

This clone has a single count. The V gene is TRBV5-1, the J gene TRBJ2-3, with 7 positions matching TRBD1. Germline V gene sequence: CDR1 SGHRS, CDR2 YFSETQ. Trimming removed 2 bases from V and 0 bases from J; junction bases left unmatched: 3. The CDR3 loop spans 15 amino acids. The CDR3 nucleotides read TGCGCCAGCAGCTTACAGGGGCCAAGCACAGATACGCAGTATTTT. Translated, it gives CASSLQGPSTDTQYF.

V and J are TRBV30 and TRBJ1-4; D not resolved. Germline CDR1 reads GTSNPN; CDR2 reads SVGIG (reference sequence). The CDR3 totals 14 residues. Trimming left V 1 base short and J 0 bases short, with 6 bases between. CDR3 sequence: CAWSAPATNEKLFF. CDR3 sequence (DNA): TGTGCCTGGAGTGCCCCTGCAACTAATGAAAAACTGTTTTTT.

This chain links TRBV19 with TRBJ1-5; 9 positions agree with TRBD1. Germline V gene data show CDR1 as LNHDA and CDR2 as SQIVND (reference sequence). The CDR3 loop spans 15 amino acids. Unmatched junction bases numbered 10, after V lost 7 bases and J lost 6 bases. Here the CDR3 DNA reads TGTGCCAGTATGCGGACAGGGGAGTGGAGTCAGCCCCAGCATTTT. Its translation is CASMRTGEWSQPQHF.

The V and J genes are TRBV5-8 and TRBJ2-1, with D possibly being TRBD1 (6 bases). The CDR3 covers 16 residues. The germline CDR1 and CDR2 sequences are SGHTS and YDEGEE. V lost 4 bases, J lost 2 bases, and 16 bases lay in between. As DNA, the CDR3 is TGTGCCAGCAGCCCCCCCGTGGGACAAGCCTACAATGAGCAGTTCTTC. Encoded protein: CASSPPVGQAYNEQFF. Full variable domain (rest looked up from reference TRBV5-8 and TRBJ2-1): EAGVTQSPTHLIKTRGQQATLRCSPISGHTSVYWYQQALGLGLQFLLWYDEGEERNRGNFPPRFSGRQFPNYSSELNVNALELEDSALYLCASSPPVGQAYNEQFFGPGTRLTVL.

CDR3 amino acids: CASREYPSRSRMAEAFF. For the CDR3, the DNA is TGTGCCAGCAGGGAGTACCCTTCTAGGTCCCGAATGGCTGAAGCTTTCTTT. The V and J genes are TRBV6-4 and TRBJ1-1; D is unclear. Trimming took off 6 bases at V and 6 bases at J, with 26 bases between the two ends. CDR1 and CDR2 (germline): MRHNA, SNTAGT. This CDR3 comprises 17 residues.

The CDR3 sequence is CASSGGTGGRETQYF. CDR3 coding DNA: TGTGCCAGCAGCGGGGGGACAGGGGGACGCGAGACCCAGTACTTC. This chain links TRBV5-4 with TRBJ2-5; 11 bases align to TRBD1. The CDR3 runs to 15 residues. V dropped 4 bases and J dropped 5; count of bases not matched to a gene: 7. Germline V lookup: CDR1 SGHNT, CDR2 YYREEE (reference sequence).

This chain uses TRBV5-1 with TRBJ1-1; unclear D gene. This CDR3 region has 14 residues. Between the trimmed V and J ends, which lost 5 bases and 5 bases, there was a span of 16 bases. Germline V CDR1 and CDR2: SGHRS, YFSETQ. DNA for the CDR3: TGCGCCAGCAGTATCCAGGCAACGAGTACTGAAGCTTTCTTT. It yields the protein CASSIQATSTEAFF.

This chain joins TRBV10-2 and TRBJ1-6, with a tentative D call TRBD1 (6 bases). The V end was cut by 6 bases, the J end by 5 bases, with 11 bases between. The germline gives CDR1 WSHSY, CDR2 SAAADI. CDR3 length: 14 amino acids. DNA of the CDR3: TGCGCCAGCAGAGGGGGGGCGGATAATTCACCCCTCCACTTT. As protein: CASRGGADNSPLHF.

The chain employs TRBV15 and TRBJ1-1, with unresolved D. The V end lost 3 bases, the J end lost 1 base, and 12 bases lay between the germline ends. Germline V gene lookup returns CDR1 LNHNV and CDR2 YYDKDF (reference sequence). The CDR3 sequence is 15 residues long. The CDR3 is CATSSHQVGNTEAFF. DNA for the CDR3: TGTGCCACCAGCAGTCATCAGGTCGGGAACACTGAAGCTTTCTTT.

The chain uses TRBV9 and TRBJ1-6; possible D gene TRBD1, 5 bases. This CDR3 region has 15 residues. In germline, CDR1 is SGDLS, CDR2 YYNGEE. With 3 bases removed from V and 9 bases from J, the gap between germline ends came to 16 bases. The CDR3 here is CASSASVGGGSPLHF. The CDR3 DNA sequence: TGTGCCAGCAGCGCCTCCGTGGGGGGGGGTTCACCCCTCCACTTT. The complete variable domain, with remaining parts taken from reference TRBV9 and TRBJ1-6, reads DSGVTQTPKHLITATGQRVTLRCSPRSGDLSVYWYQQSLDQGLQFLIQYYNGEERAKGNILERFSAQQFPDLHSELNLSSLELGDSALYFCASSASVGGGSPLHFGNGTRLTVT.

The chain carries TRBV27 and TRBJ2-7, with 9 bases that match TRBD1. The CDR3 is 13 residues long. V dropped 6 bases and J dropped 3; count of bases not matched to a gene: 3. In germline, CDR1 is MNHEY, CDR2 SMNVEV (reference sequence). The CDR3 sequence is CASRRTGDYEQYV. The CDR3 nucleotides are TGTGCCAGCAGACGGACAGGGGACTACGAGCAGTACGTC.

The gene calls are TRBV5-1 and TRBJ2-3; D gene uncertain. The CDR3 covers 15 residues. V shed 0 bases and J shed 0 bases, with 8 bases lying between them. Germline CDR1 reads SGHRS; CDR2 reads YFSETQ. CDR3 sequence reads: CASSLGSFSTDTQYF. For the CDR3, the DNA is TGCGCCAGCAGCTTGGGGAGCTTTAGCACAGATACGCAGTATTTT.

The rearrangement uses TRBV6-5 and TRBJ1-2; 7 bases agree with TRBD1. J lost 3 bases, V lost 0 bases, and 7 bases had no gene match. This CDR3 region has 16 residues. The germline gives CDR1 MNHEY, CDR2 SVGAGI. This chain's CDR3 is CASSYSLGGADYGYTF. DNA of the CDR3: TGTGCCAGCAGTTACTCACTAGGGGGCGCTGACTATGGCTACACCTTC.

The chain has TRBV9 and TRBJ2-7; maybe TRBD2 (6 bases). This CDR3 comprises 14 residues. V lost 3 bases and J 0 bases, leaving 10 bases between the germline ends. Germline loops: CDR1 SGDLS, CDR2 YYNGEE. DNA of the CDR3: TGTGCCAGCAGCGGGTGGAGGGTCTCCTACGAGCAGTACGTC. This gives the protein CASSGWRVSYEQYV.